This T cell receptor (beta chain) was obtained from a study of shared clonotypes between healthy human individuals. Study summary: Donors had three CD4 naive, three CD4 memory, two CD8 naive and one CD8 memory plate apiece. Study-level findings and limits: Memory subsets generally showed lower estimated richness than naive subsets.

About this clone: Antigen specificity is unknown.

The germline CDR1 and CDR2 sequences are SGDLS and YYNGEE. The CDR3 runs to 15 residues. Losses at the gene ends were 0 bases for V and 11 bases for J; bases not matched to a gene: 9. The data were produced by immunoSEQ multiplex PCR, yet TCRdb's version contains in-frame clones alone and is incomplete. The profile shows more than 1.2 million clones, 98% of them singletons. The V call is TRBV9, the J call TRBJ2-1; 9 nucleotides align to TRBD2. Material for sequencing was naive CD4+ T cells sorted from blood. Subset reported: CD45RA+ positively selected. This TCR was sampled from a man aged 25-45 years in good health. CDR3 DNA sequence: TGTGCCAGCAGCGTAGGGTTAGCGGGGGATTCGAAGCAGTTCTTC. Its translation is CASSVGLAGDSKQFF. Looking up the rest from reference TRBV9 and TRBJ2-1 gives the full variable domain: DSGVTQTPKHLITATGQRVTLRCSPRSGDLSVYWYQQSLDQGLQFLIQYYNGEERAKGNILERFSAQQFPDLHSELNLSSLELGDSALYFCASSVGLAGDSKQFFGPGTRLTVL.